This T cell receptor beta chain was sequenced during a study of shared clonotypes between healthy human individuals. Overall study results and limits: Naive subsets usually exceeded memory subsets in estimated richness.

The CDR3 contains 13 residues. Germline V lookup: CDR1 KGHSH, CDR2 LQKENI. V gave up 5 bases and J gave up 1 base, with 8 bases separating them. In the case of this clone: The antigen is not known. The same CDR3 can be traced to other DNA sequences in this sample.

Healthy HIV-negative adults with no recent acute infections or vaccinations were recruited as donors. The donors were all Caucasian adults (living in Nashville, Tennessee). Sorted-subset replicate PCRs used 150 to 250 ng of genomic DNA. This amount corresponded to 30,000 to 35,000 T cell genomes. Some clones are missing from TCRdb's copy, which holds only in-frame ones; the method was immunoSEQ multiplex PCR. The profile shows approximately 2,300,000 clones, about 90% of them singletons. This receptor was identified in a man between 18 and 35 years old in good health. Some clones in this sample may be carry-over from other donors' samples. Sequencing was done on a sample of naive CD4+ T cells from PBMCs. Subset noted: CD45RA+ positively selected. The rearrangement uses TRBV18 and TRBJ1-1; D unresolved. CDR3 region: CASSTGQNTEAFF. The CDR3 DNA is TGTGCCAGCTCAACCGGGCAGAACACTGAAGCTTTCTTT.